The 18 T cell receptor beta chains given below trace back to one sample, sequenced in a study of T-cell reconstitution after alpha-beta-depleted transplantation in children. Unique molecular identifiers were incorporated when the TCRbeta library was constructed. MiXCR, applied by TCRdb to the PCR reads, yields one record per CDR3 protein. The sample lists 640,000 or so distinct CDR3 sequences; over 15% were seen once. Source: PBMCs from the stem cell graft donor, taken from the stem cell graft. The receptors here all came from a human donor who donated a stem cell graft to a child with acute myeloid leukemia.

This clonotype appeared a few times. This chain links TRBV11-2 with TRBJ2-2; 10 bases match TRBD2. V was pared by 5 bases and J by 2 bases, with 11 bases of the junction left unmatched. CDR3 length: 18 amino acids. From germline, CDR1 is SGHAT and CDR2 FQNNGV. The CDR3 region has the DNA TGTGCCAGCAGCGTAGGCGGGCTAGCGGGGGCCAACACCGGGGAGCTGTTTTTT. Translating gives CASSVGGLAGANTGELFF.

This rearrangement joins TRBV11-3 to TRBJ2-2, with D perhaps matching TRBD1 or TRBD2 (5 bases each). From germline, CDR1 is SGHNT and CDR2 YENEEA. The CDR3 runs to 15 residues. Trimming stripped 1 base from V and 4 bases from J, with 10 bases between. Written as DNA, the CDR3 is TGTGCCAGCAGCTTAGGAGGGGTCGTCACCGGGGAGCTGTTTTTT. This translates into CASSLGGVVTGELFF.

This clonotype has ten or more counts. The chain has TRBV12-3 or TRBV12-4 and TRBJ2-2; D perhaps matches TRBD2 (6 bases). This CDR3 has 18 amino acids. V was shortened by 4 bases and J by 4 bases, with 22 bases between the two germline ends. The CDR3 protein is CASSYGGLGLGVTGELFF. The DNA of the CDR3 is TGTGCCAGCAGTTACGGGGGACTCGGACTTGGGGTCACCGGGGAGCTGTTTTTT.

A few counts support this clonotype. The chain combines TRBV27 with TRBJ1-5, with 9 bases matching TRBD1. After removal of 5 bases from V and 5 bases from J, the junction contained 7 bases not matched to a gene. Germline-derived CDR1 and CDR2 are MNHEY and SMNVEV (reference sequence). The CDR3 consists of 15 residues. CDR3: CASSLAGTGHQPQHF. The CDR3 DNA is TGTGCCAGCAGTCTCGCCGGGACAGGGCATCAGCCCCAGCATTTT.

The chain carries TRBV7-9 and TRBJ1-3; perhaps TRBD1 as D (5 bases). This CDR3 is built from 16 residues. CDR1 is SEHNR, CDR2 FQNEAQ, per germline (reference sequence). V dropped 5 bases and J dropped 2 bases, with 16 bases sitting between them. CDR3 residues: CASSQRSQGTGNTIYF. The CDR3 DNA reads TGTGCCAGCAGCCAACGGTCGCAGGGAACTGGAAACACCATATATTTT.

In this sample, this clonotype turned up a few times. This chain uses TRBV28 with TRBJ2-7, with TRBD1 identical over 10 bases. Germline V CDR1 and CDR2: MDHEN, SYDVKM. The J segment lost 4 bases and the V segment lost 2 bases, leaving 2 bases of the junction unmatched. The CDR3 totals 14 residues. The CDR3 spells CASSLPGQGYEQYV. DNA of the CDR3: TGTGCCAGCAGTTTACCGGGACAGGGGTACGAGCAGTACGTC.

This clonotype came up many times. The chain recombines TRBV20-1 with TRBJ1-1, with 8 bases matching TRBD1. The CDR3 contains 15 residues. The germline CDR1 and CDR2 sequences are DFQATT and SNEGSKA (reference sequence). J was trimmed by 0 bases and V by 6 bases; bases with no gene match: 9. DNA of the CDR3: TGCAGTGCGAGAAGGACAGGGACGATGAACACTGAAGCTTTCTTT. This gives the protein CSARRTGTMNTEAFF.

This clonotype was detected ten times or more. The gene calls are TRBV20-1 and TRBJ2-5; TRBD2 might be the D (6 bases). Trimming pared 5 bases from V and 1 base from J, leaving 11 bases between. The CDR3 is made up of 13 amino acids. CDR1 is DFQATT and CDR2 is SNEGSKA in the germline V gene (reference sequence). DNA of the CDR3: TGCAGTGCTTGGGGGGAGGTCCAAGAGACCCAGTACTTC. Translating it yields CSAWGEVQETQYF.

This clonotype has more than one count but fewer than ten. CDR3 loop: CASSKAVGSGNQPQHF. The CDR3 DNA is TGTGCCAGCAGCAAAGCGGTGGGTTCGGGCAATCAGCCCCAGCATTTT. The chain couples TRBV7-2 to TRBJ1-5; no reliable D call. Trimming shortened V by 5 bases and J by 2 bases, and 16 bases separated the two germline ends. Looked up from germline, CDR1 is SGHTA and CDR2 is FQGNSA. This CDR3 has 16 amino acids.

This clonotype occurred many times. J is TRBJ1-5 and V is TRBV6-5, with 9 bases that match TRBD1. The CDR3 length is 15 residues. V gave up 4 bases and J gave up 2 bases; unmatched junction bases: 3. CDR1 is MNHEY, CDR2 SVGAGI, per germline. CDR3: CASSWTGEGNQPQHF. The DNA of the CDR3 is TGTGCCAGCAGTTGGACAGGGGAGGGCAATCAGCCCCAGCATTTT.

The chain employs TRBV10-3 and TRBJ2-3, with 12 positions matching TRBD2. Germline-derived CDR1 and CDR2 are ENHRY and SYGVKD. Trimming cost V 6 bases and J 2 bases; bases outside gene matches: 9. The CDR3 runs to 17 residues. CDR3 in DNA: TGTGCCATCAGCTACGGGACTAGCGGGCATATCACAGATACGCAGTATTTT. Translated, it gives CAISYGTSGHITDTQYF.

The chain uses TRBV7-8 and TRBJ1-1, with unresolved D. Germline V gene lookup returns CDR1 SGHVS and CDR2 FQNEAQ. The CDR3 runs to 16 residues. Trimming cost V 1 base and J 1 base, with 13 bases left between them. In DNA, the CDR3 is TGTGCCAGCAGCTTAGATGCGGGCTGGAAGAACACTGAAGCTTTCTTT. Translated, it gives CASSLDAGWKNTEAFF.

This clonotype was seen at least ten times. The chain recombines TRBV13 with TRBJ2-1, with D perhaps matching TRBD1 (7 bases). V gave up 0 bases and J gave up 9 bases, with 9 bases separating them. The CDR3 sequence is 13 residues long. The germline gives CDR1 PRHDT, CDR2 FYEKMQ (reference sequence). The CDR3, as DNA: TGTGCCAGCAGCTTAGGCCAGGGGGGTGAGCAGTTCTTC. This sequence encodes CASSLGQGGEQFF.

The chain recombines TRBV20-1 with TRBJ2-5; TRBD2 matches 11 bases. From germline, CDR1 is DFQATT and CDR2 SNEGSKA (reference sequence). The CDR3 length is 18 residues. Unmatched junction bases numbered 14, after V lost 0 bases and J lost 5 bases. DNA for the CDR3: TGCAGTGCTAGAGATTCCGGGATTAGCGGGGGGGTCCCCGAGACCCAGTACTTC. Protein product: CSARDSGISGGVPETQYF.

In the case of this clonotype: This may stem from a read error, because a much larger clone lies one nucleotide away. The chain uses TRBV20-1 and TRBJ2-1; 10 bases fit TRBD1. This CDR3 is 15 amino acids long. From germline, CDR1 is DFQATT and CDR2 SNEGSKA (reference sequence). The CDR3 DNA sequence: TGCGGTGCTAGAGATCCGGGACAGGGGTACAATGAGCAGTTCTTC. Protein: CGARDPGQGYNEQFF.

This clonotype was observed many times. The V gene is TRBV29-1, the J gene TRBJ1-1; tentatively, D is TRBD1 (5 bases). This CDR3 has 12 residues. V shed 5 bases and J shed 8 bases, with 15 bases lying between them. Germline V gives CDR1 SQVTM, CDR2 ANQGSEA. The CDR3 is CSVQAPRQEAFF. CDR3 in DNA: TGCAGCGTTCAAGCACCCCGACAGGAAGCTTTCTTT.

This clonotype was detected ten times or more. This chain joins TRBV20-1 and TRBJ1-2; TRBD1 is a possible D gene (5 bases). Germline loops: CDR1 DFQATT, CDR2 SNEGSKA (reference sequence). This CDR3 has 12 residues. The germline V and J ends were trimmed by 3 bases and 8 bases, with 13 bases remaining between them. The CDR3 bases are TGCAGTGCTAGGGATCAGGGTTGGGGCTACACCTTC. Protein: CSARDQGWGYTF.

There are a few counts of this clonotype. The chain employs TRBV7-2 and TRBJ1-4; 9 bases agree with TRBD1. V was pared by 4 bases and J by 4 bases, with 7 bases of the junction left unmatched. This CDR3 is 16 amino acids long. Germline V CDR1 and CDR2: SGHTA, FQGNSA. CDR3 sequence (DNA): TGTGCCAGCAGCTCCACCGGGACAGGGATTAATGAAAAACTGTTTTTT. Its protein product is CASSSTGTGINEKLFF.